A single sample is the source of the 19 T cell receptor beta chains below, sequenced in a study of shared clonotypes between healthy human individuals. Clones were sequenced by immunoSEQ multiplex PCR, and TCRdb holds only the in-frame ones, with some missing. The sample has around 120,000 clones, about 72% seen once. The source material was memory CD8+ T cells sorted from blood. The subset was: CD45RO+ cells pooled with CCR7-negative TemRA cells. All receptors come from a woman between 25 and 40 years old in good health.

Turning to this clone: This probably arose from a read error, given a far larger clone one base away. This rearrangement joins TRBV4-1 to TRBJ2-3; 8 bases line up with TRBD2. J lost 4 bases, V lost 0 bases, and 6 bases had no gene match. Germline V gives CDR1 MGHRA, CDR2 YSYEKL. The CDR3 is 16 amino acids. The CDR3 DNA is TGCGCCAGCAGCCAAGATCGGGGGGGCGGCTCAGATACGCAGTATTTT. This translates into CASSQDRGGGSDTQYF.

In this sample, this clone turned up a few times. The V gene is TRBV6-6, the J gene TRBJ1-1; D uncertain. Germline assignment: CDR1 MNHNY and CDR2 SVGAGI (reference sequence). Trimming left V 3 bases short and J 4 bases short, with 12 bases between. The CDR3 length is 14 residues. The CDR3 DNA sequence: TGTGCCAGCAGTTATAACCGTCCCGGCACTGAAGCTTTCTTT. The encoded protein is CASSYNRPGTEAFF.

V gene TRBV25-1 combines with J gene TRBJ2-3, with TRBD2 matching over 12 bases. J gave up 8 bases and V 8 bases, and 14 bases lay outside the gene matches. This CDR3 has 16 residues. Germline CDR1 MGHDK, CDR2 SYGVNS. The CDR3 spells CASFSLAGGGEGTQYF. In DNA form, the CDR3 reads TGTGCCAGCTTCAGCCTAGCGGGAGGGGGAGAGGGTACGCAGTATTTT. Full variable domain (remainder filled in from reference TRBV25-1 and TRBJ2-3): EADIYQTPRYLVIGTGKKITLECSQTMGHDKMYWYQQDPGMELHLIHYSYGVNSTEKGDLSSESTVSRIRTEHFPLTLESARPSHTSQYLCASFSLAGGGEGTQYFGPGTRLTVL.

V and J are TRBV6-5 and TRBJ2-3, with a possible D match to TRBD2 (5 bases). The CDR3 has 15 amino acids. The V gene's germline CDR1 is MNHEY and CDR2 SVGAGI. Trimming stripped 8 bases from V and 1 base from J, with 16 bases between. CDR3 in amino acids: CASPRLATCTDTQYF. CDR3 nucleotide sequence: TGTGCCAGCCCCCGGCTAGCCACCTGCACAGATACGCAGTATTTT.

The rearrangement joins TRBV19 to TRBJ1-4; 9 bases agree with TRBD1. The CDR3 is made up of 14 amino acids. Germline V CDR1 and CDR2: LNHDA, SQIVND (reference sequence). The J segment lost 8 bases and the V segment lost 4 bases, leaving 5 bases of the junction unmatched. This CDR3 is CASSTGQGTEKLFF. CDR3 DNA: TGTGCCAGTAGTACGGGACAGGGAACCGAAAAACTGTTTTTT.

V and J are TRBV6-1 and TRBJ2-2; D is possibly TRBD2 (5 bases). The CDR3 spans 13 residues. Germline V CDR1 and CDR2: MNHNS, SASEGT. Deletions cut 6 bases from V and 3 bases from J, with 8 bases between. CDR3 sequence reads: CASSGLYTGELFF. As DNA, the CDR3 is TGTGCCAGCAGCGGACTGTACACCGGGGAGCTGTTTTTT.

The rearrangement joins TRBV7-8 to TRBJ2-5, with D tentatively TRBD1 (5 bases). The J call could be wrong; TRBJ2-7 is a better fit for the DNA end. The CDR3 is made up of 15 amino acids. The V gene's germline CDR1 is SGHVS and CDR2 FQNEAQ. The CDR3 reads CASSLYQGSSYEQYF. The CDR3 nucleotides read TGTGCCAGCAGCTTATATCAGGGTTCCTCCTACGAGCAGTACTTC.

V is TRBV30 and J is TRBJ1-1; D gene uncertain. Trimming shortened V by 0 bases and J by 8 bases, and 13 bases separated the two germline ends. This CDR3 has 13 residues. Germline CDR1 GTSNPN, CDR2 SVGIG (reference sequence). This chain's CDR3 is CAWSVGISLEAFF. CDR3 DNA sequence: TGTGCCTGGAGTGTGGGGATTTCCCTGGAAGCTTTCTTT.

The V and J genes are TRBV21-1 and TRBJ2-1; the DNA was not used to check the table's D call, TRBD1. TRBV21-1 is termed a pseudogene. This CDR3 has 16 residues. CDR3 nucleotides: TGTGCCAGCAGCAAAGCGCACAGGGGGATTGGAAATGAGCAGTTCTTC. Its protein product is CASSKAHRGIGNEQFF.

This rearrangement joins TRBV4-1 to TRBJ2-5; 14 bases line up with TRBD2. The end of the DNA fits TRBJ2-7 better, so the J call may be wrong. The germline V gene has CDR1 MGHRA and CDR2 YSYEKL. CDR3 length: 16 residues. The CDR3 DNA follows: TGCGCCAGCAGCCCGCTAGGGACTAGCGGGAGATACGAGCAGTACTTC. It encodes CASSPLGTSGRYEQYF.

The J gene is TRBJ2-7, the V gene TRBV18; TRBD2 aligns across 9 bases. With 3 bases clipped from V and 2 bases from J, the junction kept 5 bases outside the gene matches. This CDR3 has 15 amino acids. The germline gives CDR1 KGHSH, CDR2 LQKENI. Here the CDR3 DNA reads TGTGCCAGCTCACCCGGGCTAGCGGGACCCTACGAGCAGTACTTC. Its protein product is CASSPGLAGPYEQYF. Supplemented by reference TRBV18 and TRBJ2-7, the full variable domain reads NAGVMQNPRHLVRRRGQEARLRCSPMKGHSHVYWYRQLPEEGLKFMVYLQKENIIDESGMPKERFSAEFPKEGPSILRIQQVVRGDSAAYFCASSPGLAGPYEQYFGPGTRLTVT.

CDR3 coding DNA: TGTGCCAGTAGTTGGTCCATCCGCTACGAGCAGTACTTC. The encoded protein is CASSWSIRYEQYF. The V gene is TRBV19, the J gene TRBJ2-5; D unclear. The J call is doubtful: the DNA matches TRBJ2-7 better. The length of the CDR3 is 13 residues. Looked up from germline, CDR1 is LNHDA and CDR2 is SQIVND (reference sequence).

V is TRBV19 and J is TRBJ1-2, with D unclear. The CDR3 length is 15 residues. Looked up from germline, CDR1 is LNHDA and CDR2 is SQIVND (reference sequence). V was trimmed by 3 bases and J by 4 bases, leaving 15 bases between them. The CDR3 spells CASSMGSRLTYGYTF. The CDR3 bases are TGTGCCAGTAGTATGGGTTCGCGCCTTACCTATGGCTACACCTTC.

This clone appeared a few times. This CDR3 reads CASSVEGGNTEAFF. CDR3 nucleotides: TGTGCCAGCAGCGTAGAAGGGGGGAACACTGAAGCTTTCTTT. This chain connects TRBV9 to TRBJ1-1, with D perhaps TRBD1 (6 bases). The germline gives CDR1 SGDLS, CDR2 YYNGEE. With 0 bases removed from V and 1 base from J, the gap between germline ends came to 7 bases. This CDR3 has 14 amino acids.

The rearrangement links TRBV5-1 to TRBJ2-1; 7 bases agree with TRBD1. The CDR3 loop spans 15 amino acids. The trim removed 4 bases at V and 0 bases at J, leaving 4 bases unmatched. CDR1 is SGHRS, CDR2 YFSETQ, per germline. The CDR3 region is CASSLWDSSYNEQFF. The CDR3 DNA sequence: TGCGCCAGCAGCCTCTGGGACAGCTCCTACAATGAGCAGTTCTTC.

The V and J genes are TRBV5-4 and TRBJ2-7, with 9 nucleotides matching TRBD2. From germline, CDR1 is SGHNT and CDR2 YYREEE (reference sequence). This CDR3 contains 13 residues. V shed 5 bases, J shed 3 bases, and the junction held 3 bases outside the gene matches. CDR3 residues: CASRTSGGYEQYF. Here the CDR3 DNA reads TGTGCCAGCAGGACTAGCGGTGGCTACGAGCAGTACTTC. Using reference TRBV5-4 and TRBJ2-7 for the parts outside the CDR3, the full variable domain is ETGVTQSPTHLIKTRGQQVTLRCSSQSGHNTVSWYQQALGQGPQFIFQYYREEENGRGNFPPRFSGLQFPNYSSELNVNALELDDSALYLCASRTSGGYEQYFGPGTRLTVT.

The rearrangement links TRBV15 to TRBJ2-3; D assignment may be TRBD1 or TRBD2 (5 bases each). Deletions cut 5 bases from V and 2 bases from J, with 23 bases between. Germline CDR1 reads LNHNV; CDR2 reads YYDKDF (reference sequence). CDR3 length: 18 residues. The CDR3 nucleotides read TGTGCCACCAGCGGACTTTTAATTGGGGACGGGAACACAGATACGCAGTATTTT. Protein sequence: CATSGLLIGDGNTDTQYF. The variable domain in full, completed from reference TRBV15 and TRBJ2-3, reads DAMVIQNPRYQVTQFGKPVTLSCSQTLNHNVMYWYQQKSSQAPKLLFHYYDKDFNNEADTPDNFQSRRPNTSFCFLDIRSPGLGDTAMYLCATSGLLIGDGNTDTQYFGPGTRLTVL.

This sequence joins TRBV4-1 and TRBJ1-5; 11 bases fit TRBD1. Germline assignment: CDR1 MGHRA and CDR2 YSYEKL. V was clipped by 4 bases and J by 3 bases; unmatched bases: 5. This CDR3 is 16 amino acids long. In nucleotides, the CDR3 is TGCGCCAGCAGCCTCGGGACAGGGGGAAACAATCAGCCCCAGCATTTT. Amino acids: CASSLGTGGNNQPQHF.

This clone has only one observation. This rearrangement joins TRBV4-1 to TRBJ1-2; possibly TRBD1 for D (6 bases). V lost 0 bases, J lost 4 bases, and 12 bases lay in between. The germline gives CDR1 MGHRA, CDR2 YSYEKL. The CDR3 runs to 15 residues. The CDR3 loop reads CASSQDRRGAYGYTF. The CDR3 DNA follows: TGCGCCAGCAGCCAAGATAGGAGGGGGGCCTATGGCTACACCTTC.